These 15 T cell receptor beta chains were all obtained from the same sample, sequenced in a study of T cells in Graves' hyperthyroidism and ophthalmopathy. Amplification targeted TCR beta CDR3 regions from RNA transcripts. HTBI primers were the set used in a first-round RT-PCR of the TCR CDR3. TCRdb called the multiplex PCR reads again in MiXCR, with one record for every CDR3 protein. The table shows about 350,000 distinct CDR3 sequences, with roughly 18% occurring only once. Sequences were obtained from blood. All receptors come from a woman aged 40 to 50 with Graves' ophthalmopathy.

This clonotype showed up many times. This chain joins TRBV5-1 and TRBJ2-2; 8 bases match TRBD2. The CDR3 has 16 amino acids. With 3 bases clipped from V and 3 bases from J, the junction kept 7 bases outside the gene matches. Germline CDR1 and CDR2: SGHRS and YFSETQ. The CDR3 coding sequence is TGCGCCAGCAGCTCCGAGGGGGGACTAGACACCGGGGAGCTGTTTTTT. This codes for CASSSEGGLDTGELFF.

This rearrangement joins TRBV28 to TRBJ2-7; tentative D call: TRBD1 (5 bases). Trimming cost V 3 bases and J 2 bases, with 11 bases left between them. CDR3 size: 14 residues. Germline V gene lookup returns CDR1 MDHEN and CDR2 SYDVKM. CDR3 amino acids: CASSLGRVTYEQYF. The CDR3 DNA follows: TGTGCCAGCAGTTTGGGCAGGGTGACCTACGAGCAGTACTTC.

This clonotype came up many times. The rearrangement uses TRBV6-5 and TRBJ1-1, with 9 nucleotides matching TRBD1. Trimming removed 5 bases from V and 1 base from J; junction bases left unmatched: 5. The CDR3 is 15 residues long. Germline V lookup: CDR1 MNHEY, CDR2 SVGAGI. CDR3 protein: CASSLLDRGNTEAFF. DNA of the CDR3: TGTGCCAGCAGTCTTCTGGACAGGGGGAACACTGAAGCTTTCTTT.

This clonotype was seen more than once but under ten times. The V gene is TRBV4-1, the J gene TRBJ2-7, with D unclear. Germline V lookup: CDR1 MGHRA, CDR2 YSYEKL. V lost 0 bases, J lost 3 bases, and 9 bases lay in between. The CDR3 spans 14 residues. CDR3 DNA sequence: TGCGCCAGCAGCCAAGATCAACTGAACTACGAGCAGTACTTC. This codes for CASSQDQLNYEQYF.

This sequence joins TRBV12-3 or TRBV12-4 and TRBJ1-5; D not resolved. The CDR3 has 14 amino acids. Trimming pared 3 bases from V and 3 bases from J, leaving 9 bases between. The CDR3 sequence: CASSFGLVNQPQHF. The CDR3 coding sequence is TGTGCCAGCAGTTTCGGACTAGTCAATCAGCCCCAGCATTTT.

This clonotype was seen more than once but under ten times. The chain links TRBV5-1 to TRBJ2-2, with D unclear. The CDR3 consists of 16 residues. Germline V gene data show CDR1 as SGHRS and CDR2 as YFSETQ. V lost 5 bases to trimming and J lost 4 bases, with 18 bases between them. The CDR3 region has the DNA TGCGCCAGCAGTCCGCTCTTCGGCCTGGGCACCGGGGAGCTGTTTTTT. This gives the protein CASSPLFGLGTGELFF.

A note on this clonotype: The CDR3 end shows no conserved phenylalanine or tryptophan, and so a read error is likely. The gene calls are TRBV7-2 and TRBJ2-2; 8 bases map to TRBD2. The CDR3 is 14 residues long. CDR1 SGHTA and CDR2 FQGNSA come from the germline V gene. The CDR3 region is CASSLAGNTGELFS. The CDR3 nucleotides read TGTGCCAGCAGCCTAGCGGGTAACACCGGGGAGCTGTTTTCT.

As for this clonotype: A read error may explain this, as a much larger clone is one base away. The chain carries TRBV20-1 and TRBJ2-3; D gene ambiguous. Trimming pared 5 bases from V and 5 bases from J, leaving 17 bases between. Germline assignment: CDR1 DFQATT and CDR2 SNEGSKA (reference sequence). There are 14 residues in the CDR3. CDR3 protein: CSADDTGRRDTQYF. The CDR3 nucleotides read TGCAGTGCTGATGACACCGGGCGCAGAGATACGCAGTATTTT.

This clonotype was counted many times. This chain connects TRBV6-5 to TRBJ2-2; possibly TRBD2 for D (5 bases). The CDR3 spans 14 residues. V lost 2 bases and J 5 bases, leaving 9 bases between the germline ends. Per germline, CDR1 MNHEY and CDR2 SVGAGI. The CDR3 here is CASSYREPTGELFF. The CDR3, as DNA: TGTGCCAGCAGTTACAGGGAGCCGACCGGGGAGCTGTTTTTT.

This clonotype was counted ten times or more. The rearrangement uses TRBV20-1 and TRBJ2-5, with D unclear. Germline V gene sequence: CDR1 DFQATT, CDR2 SNEGSKA (reference sequence). The CDR3 contains 12 residues. The V end lost 3 bases, the J end lost 5 bases, and 10 bases lay between the germline ends. CDR3 bases: TGCAGTGCTAGCATTCTTTCGGAGACCCAGTACTTC. The encoded protein is CSASILSETQYF.

J is TRBJ1-6 and V is TRBV6-1; D gene uncertain. CDR1 and CDR2 (germline): MNHNS, SASEGT. The V gene lost 4 bases and the J gene lost 7 bases, with 8 bases spanning the gap. The length of the CDR3 is 13 residues. CDR3 DNA: TGTGCCAGCAGTGCCCAGTCGAATTCACCCCTCCACTTT. Translation: CASSAQSNSPLHF.

This chain uses TRBV5-1 with TRBJ2-7; a possible D gene is TRBD2 (5 bases). Germline V gene lookup returns CDR1 SGHRS and CDR2 YFSETQ. Trimming removed 0 bases at V and 3 bases at J, with 13 bases between. The CDR3 covers 15 residues. CDR3 sequence reads: CASSLERLKNYEQYF. The DNA of the CDR3 is TGCGCCAGCAGCTTGGAGCGACTAAAAAACTACGAGCAGTACTTC.

This clonotype showed up just a few times. The V call is TRBV4-1, the J call TRBJ2-6; TRBD1 aligns across 7 bases. Germline CDR1 reads MGHRA; CDR2 reads YSYEKL. V shed 2 bases and J 6 bases; nucleotides not matched to a gene: 4. This CDR3 comprises 15 residues. The CDR3 bases are TGCGCCAGCAGCCAACCGACAGGGCAGGCCAACGTCCTGACTTTC. It translates to CASSQPTGQANVLTF.

This clonotype was seen at least ten times. The chain combines TRBV27 with TRBJ2-2; D is perhaps TRBD1 or TRBD2 (6 bases each). The V and J ends lost 7 bases and 6 bases respectively, with 15 bases between them. Germline V gene data show CDR1 as MNHEY and CDR2 as SMNVEV (reference sequence). The CDR3 contains 14 residues. The CDR3 here is CASKSKGGSGELFF. DNA of the CDR3: TGTGCCAGCAAATCAAAGGGGGGATCCGGGGAGCTGTTTTTT.

This clonotype was counted ten times or more. V gene TRBV10-3 combines with J gene TRBJ1-1; unclear D gene. V dropped 0 bases and J dropped 7 bases, with 9 bases sitting between them. Germline V gene lookup returns CDR1 ENHRY and CDR2 SYGVKD. This CDR3 contains 13 residues. The CDR3 region is CAISESGSLEAFF. CDR3 DNA: TGTGCCATCAGTGAGTCCGGCAGCCTTGAAGCTTTCTTT.